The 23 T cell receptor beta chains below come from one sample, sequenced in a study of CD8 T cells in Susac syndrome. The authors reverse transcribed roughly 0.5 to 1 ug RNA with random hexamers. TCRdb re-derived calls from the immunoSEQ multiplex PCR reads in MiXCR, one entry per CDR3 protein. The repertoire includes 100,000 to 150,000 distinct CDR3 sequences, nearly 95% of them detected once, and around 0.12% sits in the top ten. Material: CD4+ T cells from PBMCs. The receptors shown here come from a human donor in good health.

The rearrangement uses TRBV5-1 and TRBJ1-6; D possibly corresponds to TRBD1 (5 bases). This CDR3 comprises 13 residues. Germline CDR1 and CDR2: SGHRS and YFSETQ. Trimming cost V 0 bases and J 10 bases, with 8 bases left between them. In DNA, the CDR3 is TGCGCCAGCAGCTTGGAAGGGGAATCACCCCTCCACTTT. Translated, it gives CASSLEGESPLHF. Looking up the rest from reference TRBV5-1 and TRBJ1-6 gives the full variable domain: KAGVTQTPRYLIKTRGQQVTLSCSPISGHRSVSWYQQTPGQGLQFLFEYFSETQRNKGNFPGRFSGRQFSNSRSEMNVSTLELGDSALYLCASSLEGESPLHFGNGTRLTVT.

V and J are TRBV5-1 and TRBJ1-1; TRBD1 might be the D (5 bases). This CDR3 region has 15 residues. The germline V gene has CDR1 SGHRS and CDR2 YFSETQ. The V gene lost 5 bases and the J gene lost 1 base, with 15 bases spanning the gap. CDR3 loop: CASRPHLTGNTEAFF. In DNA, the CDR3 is TGCGCCAGCAGACCGCACCTCACAGGGAACACTGAAGCTTTCTTT.

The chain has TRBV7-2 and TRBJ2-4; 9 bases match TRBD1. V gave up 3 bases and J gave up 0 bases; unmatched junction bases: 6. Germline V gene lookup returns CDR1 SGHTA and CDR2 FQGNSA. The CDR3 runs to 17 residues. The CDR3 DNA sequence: TGTGCCAGCAGCTTCCAGGGGACAGGGTTAGCCAAAAACATTCAGTACTTC. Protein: CASSFQGTGLAKNIQYF.

DNA of the CDR3: TGCGCCAGCAGCTTGAGGGATGACAAAAACATTCAGTACTTC. Translation: CASSLRDDKNIQYF. The chain uses TRBV5-1 and TRBJ2-4; D gene uncertain. The CDR3 runs to 14 residues. Trimming stripped 1 base from V and 3 bases from J, with 8 bases between. Germline V gene data show CDR1 as SGHRS and CDR2 as YFSETQ.

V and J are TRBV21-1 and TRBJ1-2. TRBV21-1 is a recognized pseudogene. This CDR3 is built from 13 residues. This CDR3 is CASSKGTYYGYTF. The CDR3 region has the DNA TGTGCCAGCAGCAAAGGGACCTACTATGGCTACACCTTC.

As DNA, the CDR3 is TGTGCCAGCAGTTACCCACCTGACAGGGGGCTCGGTCAGCCCCAGCATTTT. Its translation is CASSYPPDRGLGQPQHF. V usage is TRBV6-5 and J usage is TRBJ1-5, with 10 bases that match TRBD1. This CDR3 region has 17 residues. Unmatched junction bases numbered 10, after V lost 2 bases and J lost 6 bases. CDR1 and CDR2 from the germline V gene are MNHEY and SVGAGI.

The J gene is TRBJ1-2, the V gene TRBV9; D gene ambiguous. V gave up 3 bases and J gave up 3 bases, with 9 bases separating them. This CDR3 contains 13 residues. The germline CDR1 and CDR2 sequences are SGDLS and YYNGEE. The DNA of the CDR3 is TGTGCCAGCAGCGCCCGGGGTGACTATGGCTACACCTTC. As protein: CASSARGDYGYTF. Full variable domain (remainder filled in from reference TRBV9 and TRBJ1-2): DSGVTQTPKHLITATGQRVTLRCSPRSGDLSVYWYQQSLDQGLQFLIQYYNGEERAKGNILERFSAQQFPDLHSELNLSSLELGDSALYFCASSARGDYGYTFGSGTRLTVV.

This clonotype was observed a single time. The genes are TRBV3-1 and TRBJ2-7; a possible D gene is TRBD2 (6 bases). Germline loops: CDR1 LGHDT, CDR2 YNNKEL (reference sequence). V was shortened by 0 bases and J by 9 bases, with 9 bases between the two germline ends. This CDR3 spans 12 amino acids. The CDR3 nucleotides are TGTGCCAGCAGCCAAGAAGCCGGGGGGCAGTACTTC. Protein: CASSQEAGGQYF.

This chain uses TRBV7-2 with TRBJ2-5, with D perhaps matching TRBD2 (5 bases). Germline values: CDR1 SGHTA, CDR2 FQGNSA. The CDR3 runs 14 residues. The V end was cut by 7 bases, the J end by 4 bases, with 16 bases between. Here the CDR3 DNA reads TGTGCCAGCAACAACGGACTCGTAGGAGAGACCCAGTACTTC. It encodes CASNNGLVGETQYF.

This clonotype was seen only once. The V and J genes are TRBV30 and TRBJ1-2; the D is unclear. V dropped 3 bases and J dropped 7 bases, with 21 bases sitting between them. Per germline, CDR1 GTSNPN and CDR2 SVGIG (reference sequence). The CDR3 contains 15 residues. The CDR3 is CAWSPTVSAAGGYTF. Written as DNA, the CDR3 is TGTGCCTGGAGCCCGACTGTTTCGGCCGCGGGTGGCTACACCTTC.

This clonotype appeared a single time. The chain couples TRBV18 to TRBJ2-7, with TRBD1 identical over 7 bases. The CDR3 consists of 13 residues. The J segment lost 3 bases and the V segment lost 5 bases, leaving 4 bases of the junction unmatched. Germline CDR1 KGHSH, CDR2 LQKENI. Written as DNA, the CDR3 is TGTGCCAGCTCAATGGACAGGAACTACGAGCAGTACTTC. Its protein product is CASSMDRNYEQYF.

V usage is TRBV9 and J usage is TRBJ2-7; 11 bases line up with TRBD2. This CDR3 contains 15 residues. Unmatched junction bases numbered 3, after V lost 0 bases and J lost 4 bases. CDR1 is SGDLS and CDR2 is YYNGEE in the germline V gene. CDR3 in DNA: TGTGCCAGCAGCGTAGGGCTAGCGGGAGGATACGAGCAGTACTTC. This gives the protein CASSVGLAGGYEQYF.

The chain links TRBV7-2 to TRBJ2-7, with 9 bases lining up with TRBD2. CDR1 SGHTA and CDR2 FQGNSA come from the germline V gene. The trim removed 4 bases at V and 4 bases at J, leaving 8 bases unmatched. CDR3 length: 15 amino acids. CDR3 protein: CASSSRGLARYEQYF. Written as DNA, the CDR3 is TGTGCCAGCAGCTCGAGAGGACTAGCGAGGTACGAGCAGTACTTC.

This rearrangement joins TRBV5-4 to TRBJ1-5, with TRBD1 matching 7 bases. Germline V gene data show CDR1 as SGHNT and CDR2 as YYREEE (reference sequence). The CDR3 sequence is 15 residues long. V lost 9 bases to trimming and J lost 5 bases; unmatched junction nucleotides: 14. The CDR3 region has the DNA TGTGCCACATCGCGAGGGGGCGTCGAGGATCAGCCCCAGCATTTT. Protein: CATSRGGVEDQPQHF.

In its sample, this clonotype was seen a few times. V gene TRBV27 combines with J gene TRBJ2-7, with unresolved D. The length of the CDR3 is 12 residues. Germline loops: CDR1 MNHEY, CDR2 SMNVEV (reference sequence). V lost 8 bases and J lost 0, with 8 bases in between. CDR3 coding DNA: TGTGCCAGCTCGCACAGCTCCTACGAGCAGTACTTC. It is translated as CASSHSSYEQYF.

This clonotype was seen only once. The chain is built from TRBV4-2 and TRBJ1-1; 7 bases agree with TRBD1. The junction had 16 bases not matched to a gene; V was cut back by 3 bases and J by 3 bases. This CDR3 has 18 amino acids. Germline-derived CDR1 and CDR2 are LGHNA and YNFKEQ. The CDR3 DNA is TGTGCCAGCAGCCAGGCGACAGGGTCCTCCCTTATAGACACTGAAGCTTTCTTT. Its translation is CASSQATGSSLIDTEAFF.

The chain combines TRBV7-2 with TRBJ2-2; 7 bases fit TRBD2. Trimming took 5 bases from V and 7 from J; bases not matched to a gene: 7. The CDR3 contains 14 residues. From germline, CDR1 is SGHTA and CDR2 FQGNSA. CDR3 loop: CASSGGGRIGELFF. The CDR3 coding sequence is TGTGCCAGCAGCGGGGGAGGGCGCATCGGGGAGCTGTTTTTT.

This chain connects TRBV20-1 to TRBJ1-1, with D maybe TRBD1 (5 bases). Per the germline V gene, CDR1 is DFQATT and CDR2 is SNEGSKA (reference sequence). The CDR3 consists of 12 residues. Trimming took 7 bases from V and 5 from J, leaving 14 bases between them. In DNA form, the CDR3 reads TGCAGTGTGGGGCTTAGGGTAACTGAAGCTTTCTTT. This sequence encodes CSVGLRVTEAFF.

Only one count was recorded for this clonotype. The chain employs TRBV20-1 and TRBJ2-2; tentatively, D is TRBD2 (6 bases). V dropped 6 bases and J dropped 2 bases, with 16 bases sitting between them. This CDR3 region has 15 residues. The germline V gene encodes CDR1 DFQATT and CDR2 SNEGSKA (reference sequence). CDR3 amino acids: CSAKTGTPNTGELFF. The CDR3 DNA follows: TGCAGTGCCAAGACCGGGACTCCTAACACCGGGGAGCTGTTTTTT.

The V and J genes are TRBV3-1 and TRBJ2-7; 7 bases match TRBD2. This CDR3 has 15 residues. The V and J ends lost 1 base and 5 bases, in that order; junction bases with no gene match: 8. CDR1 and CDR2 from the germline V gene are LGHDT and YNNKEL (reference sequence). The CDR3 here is CASSQGGSRSHEQYF. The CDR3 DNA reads TGTGCCAGCAGCCAAGGCGGGAGTCGGTCCCACGAGCAGTACTTC.

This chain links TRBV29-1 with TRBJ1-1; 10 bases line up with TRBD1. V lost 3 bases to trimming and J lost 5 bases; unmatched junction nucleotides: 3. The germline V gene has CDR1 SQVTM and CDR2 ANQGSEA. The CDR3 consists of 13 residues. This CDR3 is CSVDPDRGTEAFF. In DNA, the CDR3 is TGCAGCGTTGATCCGGACAGGGGGACTGAAGCTTTCTTT. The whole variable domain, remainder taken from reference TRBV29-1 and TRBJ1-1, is SAVISQKPSRDICQRGTSLTIQCQVDSQVTMMFWYRQQPGQSLTLIATANQGSEATYESGFVIDKFPISRPNLTFSTLTVSNMSPEDSSIYLCSVDPDRGTEAFFGQGTRLTVV.

The CDR3 DNA reads as TGTGCCAGCAGCCAAGTGGGCCTTGTCAATGAGCAGTTCTTC. Translation: CASSQVGLVNEQFF. This chain joins TRBV3-1 and TRBJ2-1; D not resolved. The V gene's germline CDR1 is LGHDT and CDR2 YNNKEL (reference sequence). Trimming took off 1 base at V and 6 bases at J, with 10 bases between the two ends. This CDR3 is built from 14 residues.

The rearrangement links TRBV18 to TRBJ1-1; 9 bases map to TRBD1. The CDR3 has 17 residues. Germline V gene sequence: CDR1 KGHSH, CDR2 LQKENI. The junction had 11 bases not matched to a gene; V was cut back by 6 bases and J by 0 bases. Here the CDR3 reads CASSPFRQGGMNTEAFF. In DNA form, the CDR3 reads TGTGCCAGCTCCCCGTTCCGACAGGGGGGAATGAACACTGAAGCTTTCTTT.